Following are 17 T cell receptor beta chains from one sample sequenced in a study of blood T cell repertoires in COVID-19. Clones were sequenced by immunoSEQ multiplex PCR, and TCRdb holds only the in-frame ones, with some missing. The table lists about 110,000 clones, about four fifths of them singletons. The sample taken for sequencing was peripheral blood. Receptors were obtained from a woman in her sixties or seventies with acute or convalescent COVID-19.

This clone showed up just once. The genes are TRBV20-1 and TRBJ2-7; 7 nucleotides align to TRBD1. The CDR3 sequence is 15 residues long. J lost 8 bases, V lost 3 bases, and 16 bases had no gene match. Germline-derived CDR1 and CDR2 are DFQATT and SNEGSKA (reference sequence). The CDR3 is CSASSERRDRKKQYF. CDR3 bases: TGCAGTGCTAGTTCGGAGCGACGGGACAGAAAAAAGCAGTACTTC.

This clone appeared once. The chain couples TRBV4-2 to TRBJ1-1; the D gene is possibly TRBD1 (6 bases). This CDR3 has 14 residues. Trimming pared 4 bases from V and 4 bases from J, leaving 13 bases between. Germline CDR1 reads LGHNA; CDR2 reads YNFKEQ. The CDR3 sequence is CASSPAGVVTEAFF. The CDR3 region has the DNA TGTGCCAGCAGCCCGGCAGGGGTCGTCACTGAAGCTTTCTTT.

The rearrangement uses TRBV4-1 and TRBJ2-5; tentative D call: TRBD2 (5 bases). V lost 0 bases to trimming and J lost 2 bases, with 10 bases between them. The CDR3 loop spans 15 amino acids. Germline loops: CDR1 MGHRA, CDR2 YSYEKL. The CDR3 region is CASSQDGSRQETQYF. Here the CDR3 DNA reads TGCGCCAGCAGCCAAGATGGGAGTAGGCAAGAGACCCAGTACTTC.

The chain employs TRBV5-1 and TRBJ1-1; D gene uncertain. The CDR3 covers 14 residues. Germline assignment: CDR1 SGHRS and CDR2 YFSETQ. The V end was cut by 4 bases, the J end by 2 bases, with 12 bases between. The CDR3, as DNA: TGCGCCAGCAGCCTGACTCCAGCTAACACTGAAGCTTTCTTT. Translating it yields CASSLTPANTEAFF. Based on the CDR3 plus reference TRBV5-1 and TRBJ1-1, the full variable domain is KAGVTQTPRYLIKTRGQQVTLSCSPISGHRSVSWYQQTPGQGLQFLFEYFSETQRNKGNFPGRFSGRQFSNSRSEMNVSTLELGDSALYLCASSLTPANTEAFFGQGTRLTVV.

CDR3 in DNA: TGTGCCAGCAGTGACAGGGGGCGCTCCTACAATGAGCAGTTCTTC. This sequence encodes CASSDRGRSYNEQFF. The rearrangement links TRBV28 to TRBJ2-1; 10 bases line up with TRBD1. The V segment lost 5 bases and the J segment 0 bases; nucleotides outside the gene matches: 1. The CDR3 contains 15 residues. CDR1 and CDR2 from the germline V gene are MDHEN and SYDVKM.

This chain links TRBV20-1 with TRBJ2-7; 13 bases line up with TRBD2. This CDR3 has 15 residues. Germline CDR1 is DFQATT and CDR2 is SNEGSKA (reference sequence). With 3 bases clipped from V and 3 bases from J, the junction kept 5 bases outside the gene matches. CDR3 coding DNA: TGCAGTGCTAGTTCTCGGACTAGCGGGGGCTACGAGCAGTACTTC. Translated: CSASSRTSGGYEQYF.

The chain employs TRBV6-1 and TRBJ1-2; D ambiguous. This CDR3 comprises 16 residues. The V end was cut by 1 base, the J end by 1 base, with 13 bases between. Germline V gene lookup returns CDR1 MNHNS and CDR2 SASEGT. The CDR3 coding sequence is TGTGCCAGCAGTGAAGGGTTCAGGACTCTTAACTATGGCTACACCTTC. The encoded protein is CASSEGFRTLNYGYTF.

The chain carries TRBV6-2 or TRBV6-3 and TRBJ1-5; 7 positions agree with TRBD1. With 4 bases clipped from V and 4 bases from J, the junction kept 7 bases outside the gene matches. Germline V lookup: CDR1 MNHEY, CDR2 SVGEGT. The CDR3 length is 15 residues. CDR3 DNA sequence: TGTGCCAGCAGTTCCCCGACAGGGCGGAATCAGCCCCAGCATTTT. It codes for CASSSPTGRNQPQHF.

The V gene is TRBV7-3, the J gene TRBJ1-2; unclear D gene. V lost 3 bases to trimming and J lost 3 bases, with 8 bases between them. Looked up from germline, CDR1 is SGHTA and CDR2 is FQGTGA. The CDR3 spans 13 residues. The CDR3 DNA reads as TGTGCCAGCAGCTTTGGCGGAGACTATGGCTACACCTTC. Translation gives CASSFGGDYGYTF.

The genes are TRBV2 and TRBJ1-5; perhaps TRBD1 as D (6 bases). The CDR3 is made up of 14 amino acids. V gave up 5 bases and J gave up 8 bases, with 16 bases separating them. Germline CDR1 SNHLY, CDR2 FYNNEI. CDR3 sequence: CASSRVRGKEPQHF. CDR3 nucleotides: TGTGCCAGCAGTAGGGTGAGGGGGAAGGAGCCCCAGCATTTT.

The CDR3: CASSYSGGIGELFF. CDR3 DNA sequence: TGTGCCAGCAGCTATTCAGGGGGCATCGGGGAGCTGTTTTTT. The chain links TRBV7-2 to TRBJ2-2, with 8 nucleotides matching TRBD1. Unmatched junction bases numbered 5, after V lost 4 bases and J lost 7 bases. Germline CDR1 SGHTA, CDR2 FQGNSA. This CDR3 comprises 14 residues.

This chain connects TRBV5-1 to TRBJ2-2; 8 bases match TRBD1. The CDR3 is 16 residues long. The V gene's germline CDR1 is SGHRS and CDR2 YFSETQ. Trimming cost V 4 bases and J 6 bases; bases outside gene matches: 11. The CDR3, as DNA: TGCGCCAGCAGCAAACCGGGACAGGATGTCGCCGGGGAGCTGTTTTTT. Its protein product is CASSKPGQDVAGELFF.

This chain connects TRBV5-6 to TRBJ2-5, with unresolved D. The CDR3 spans 13 residues. Germline loops: CDR1 SGHDT, CDR2 YYEEEE. V lost 0 bases and J 5 bases, leaving 8 bases between the germline ends. CDR3: CASSLGAGETQYF. DNA of the CDR3: TGTGCCAGCAGCTTGGGGGCCGGTGAGACCCAGTACTTC.

On this clone itself: The identical CDR3 is also encoded by other nucleotide sequences in the sample. This rearrangement joins TRBV28 to TRBJ1-4, with D possibly being TRBD1 (6 bases). This CDR3 is 15 amino acids long. Trimming stripped 2 bases from V and 2 bases from J, with 9 bases between. The germline gives CDR1 MDHEN, CDR2 SYDVKM. CDR3 protein: CASSLGGRTNEKLFF. CDR3 nucleotides: TGTGCCAGCAGTTTAGGGGGCAGGACTAATGAAAAACTGTTTTTT.

V gene TRBV27 combines with J gene TRBJ1-5; 9 nucleotides line up with TRBD1. Germline trimming cut 4 bases from V and 6 bases from J; bases unmatched to any gene: 7. Germline CDR1 is MNHEY and CDR2 is SMNVEV (reference sequence). The CDR3 has 15 amino acids. CDR3 nucleotides: TGTGCCAGCAGTTCTTCCCAGGGACAGGGTCAGCCCCAGCATTTT. Translation: CASSSSQGQGQPQHF.

The V gene is TRBV11-2, the J gene TRBJ1-1; tentative D call: TRBD1 (5 bases). V was trimmed by 5 bases and J by 0 bases, leaving 10 bases between them. CDR3 length: 14 residues. CDR1 is SGHAT, CDR2 FQNNGV, per germline. The CDR3 reads CASSVQTVNTEAFF. The DNA of the CDR3 is TGTGCCAGCAGCGTCCAGACAGTGAACACTGAAGCTTTCTTT.

V usage is TRBV19 and J usage is TRBJ1-5; 9 bases line up with TRBD1. This CDR3 is 16 amino acids long. Germline-derived CDR1 and CDR2 are LNHDA and SQIVND (reference sequence). V was clipped by 7 bases and J by 1 base; unmatched bases: 8. CDR3 residues: CASNPTGGGSNQPQHF. The CDR3 DNA is TGTGCCAGTAATCCGACAGGGGGGGGAAGCAATCAGCCCCAGCATTTT.